These 12 T cell receptor beta chains came from one sample sequenced in a study of T cell responses to AZD1222 COVID-19 vaccine. Data came from immunoSEQ multiplex PCR; TCRdb stores just in-frame clones and leaves some out. The repertoire holds some 190,000 clones, approximately 91% seen once, with 1.5% to 2% in the top ten. The sample consisted of peripheral blood, taken 28 days after the second AZD1222 dose. All receptors come from an adult who received the AZD1222 COVID-19 vaccine.

The chain employs TRBV5-4 and TRBJ2-5, with 8 bases identical to TRBD1. Trimming cost V 4 bases and J 1 base; bases outside gene matches: 9. The CDR3 contains 16 residues. CDR1 SGHNT and CDR2 YYREEE come from the germline V gene (reference sequence). CDR3 sequence: CASSPSPGTGQETQYF. The CDR3 coding sequence is TGTGCCAGCAGCCCCTCCCCCGGGACAGGCCAAGAGACCCAGTACTTC. The variable domain in full, completed from reference TRBV5-4 and TRBJ2-5, reads ETGVTQSPTHLIKTRGQQVTLRCSSQSGHNTVSWYQQALGQGPQFIFQYYREEENGRGNFPPRFSGLQFPNYSSELNVNALELDDSALYLCASSPSPGTGQETQYFGPGTRLLVL.

The chain recombines TRBV5-4 with TRBJ2-7, with 8 positions matching TRBD2. Germline V gene data show CDR1 as SGHNT and CDR2 as YYREEE (reference sequence). There are 15 residues in the CDR3. The V and J ends lost 3 bases and 4 bases, in that order; junction bases with no gene match: 9. The CDR3 DNA is TGTGCCAGCAGCTCAAGCGGGAGAGAGCGGTACGAGCAGTACTTC. It translates to CASSSSGRERYEQYF.

The V gene is TRBV19, the J gene TRBJ2-3, with D maybe TRBD1 (5 bases). The CDR3 is 15 amino acids. CDR1 is LNHDA, CDR2 SQIVND, per germline (reference sequence). V was trimmed by 7 bases and J by 2 bases, leaving 16 bases between them. The chain's CDR3 is CASNRGRVPTDTQYF. In DNA form, the CDR3 reads TGTGCCAGTAATAGGGGCAGGGTACCCACAGATACGCAGTATTTT.

The table lists this clone with many counts. The chain is built from TRBV2 and TRBJ1-1, with 7 positions matching TRBD1. CDR3 length: 15 residues. V lost 5 bases and J lost 6; bases outside the gene matches: 12. CDR1 and CDR2 from the germline V gene are SNHLY and FYNNEI. The CDR3 sequence: CASSPGTVLPAEAFF. The CDR3 nucleotides are TGTGCCAGCAGTCCCGGGACAGTCCTCCCGGCTGAAGCTTTCTTT.

The chain combines TRBV7-2 with TRBJ2-1; D unresolved. The CDR3 contains 15 residues. The germline V gene has CDR1 SGHTA and CDR2 FQGNSA. Deletions cut 0 bases from V and 7 bases from J, with 13 bases between. The CDR3 spells CASSLAKVVGNEQFF. The CDR3, as DNA: TGTGCCAGCAGCTTAGCCAAGGTTGTGGGGAATGAGCAGTTCTTC.

This clone occurred once. At one end, the junction sequence differs from germline, possibly due to a read error. This chain connects TRBV5-1 to TRBJ1-4, with D maybe TRBD1 (5 bases). Germline CDR1 and CDR2: SGHRS and YFSETQ. This CDR3 region has 14 residues. The DNA of the CDR3 is TGCGCCAGCACCTTGCAGGGCGCGGGTGAAAAACTGTTTTTT. It yields the protein CASTLQGAGEKLFF.

In nucleotides, the CDR3 is TGTGCCAGCAGCGTGGGAGACAGGGTCGGAGAGACCCAGTACTTC. It is translated as CASSVGDRVGETQYF. The V and J genes are TRBV9 and TRBJ2-5, with TRBD1 matching 7 bases. The V segment lost 2 bases and the J segment 4 bases; nucleotides outside the gene matches: 8. CDR1 SGDLS and CDR2 YYNGEE come from the germline V gene. There are 15 residues in the CDR3.

The V call is TRBV19, the J call TRBJ2-3; 8 bases are shared with TRBD2. The germline V gene has CDR1 LNHDA and CDR2 SQIVND (reference sequence). Trimming took 7 bases from V and 5 from J; bases not matched to a gene: 11. The CDR3 totals 15 residues. This chain's CDR3 is CASNRGGNSGDTQYF. The CDR3 nucleotides read TGTGCCAGTAATCGGGGGGGAAATAGCGGAGATACGCAGTATTTT. Full variable domain (remainder filled in from reference TRBV19 and TRBJ2-3): DGGITQSPKYLFRKEGQNVTLSCEQNLNHDAMYWYRQDPGQGLRLIYYSQIVNDFQKGDIAEGYSVSREKKESFPLTVTSAQKNPTAFYLCASNRGGNSGDTQYFGPGTRLTVL.

The chain recombines TRBV28 with TRBJ1-2; D is ambiguous. V lost 5 bases and J 3 bases, leaving 10 bases between the germline ends. Germline lookup yields CDR1 MDHEN and CDR2 SYDVKM. This CDR3 is built from 13 residues. In nucleotides, the CDR3 is TGTGCCAGCAGTCATGGAAGGGACTATGGCTACACCTTC. Translating it yields CASSHGRDYGYTF.

Many counts were recorded for this clone. The chain has TRBV19 and TRBJ2-2; D uncertain. Germline CDR1 is LNHDA and CDR2 is SQIVND (reference sequence). Trimming removed 6 bases from V and 3 bases from J, with 2 bases in between. This CDR3 spans 11 amino acids. The DNA for the CDR3 is TGTGCCAGTAGAGACACCGGGGAGCTGTTTTTT. As protein: CASRDTGELFF. Supplemented by reference TRBV19 and TRBJ2-2, the full variable domain reads DGGITQSPKYLFRKEGQNVTLSCEQNLNHDAMYWYRQDPGQGLRLIYYSQIVNDFQKGDIAEGYSVSREKKESFPLTVTSAQKNPTAFYLCASRDTGELFFGEGSRLTVL.

V gene TRBV4-3 combines with J gene TRBJ1-3; 9 bases map to TRBD1. Losses at the gene ends were 2 bases for V and 4 bases for J; bases not matched to a gene: 6. The CDR3 has 16 amino acids. Germline V gene sequence: CDR1 LGHNA, CDR2 YSLEER. The chain's CDR3 is CASSQKGQGSGNTIYF. The CDR3 DNA reads as TGCGCCAGCAGCCAAAAGGGACAGGGCTCCGGAAACACCATATATTTT.

This chain uses TRBV9 with TRBJ1-4, with D uncertain. The germline V gene encodes CDR1 SGDLS and CDR2 YYNGEE. The CDR3 runs 14 residues. Deletions cut 0 bases from V and 3 bases from J, with 6 bases between. The CDR3: CASSVGTANEKLFF. The CDR3 bases are TGTGCCAGCAGCGTAGGGACCGCTAATGAAAAACTGTTTTTT. Variable domain in full (rest from reference TRBV9 and TRBJ1-4): DSGVTQTPKHLITATGQRVTLRCSPRSGDLSVYWYQQSLDQGLQFLIQYYNGEERAKGNILERFSAQQFPDLHSELNLSSLELGDSALYFCASSVGTANEKLFFGSGTQLSVL.